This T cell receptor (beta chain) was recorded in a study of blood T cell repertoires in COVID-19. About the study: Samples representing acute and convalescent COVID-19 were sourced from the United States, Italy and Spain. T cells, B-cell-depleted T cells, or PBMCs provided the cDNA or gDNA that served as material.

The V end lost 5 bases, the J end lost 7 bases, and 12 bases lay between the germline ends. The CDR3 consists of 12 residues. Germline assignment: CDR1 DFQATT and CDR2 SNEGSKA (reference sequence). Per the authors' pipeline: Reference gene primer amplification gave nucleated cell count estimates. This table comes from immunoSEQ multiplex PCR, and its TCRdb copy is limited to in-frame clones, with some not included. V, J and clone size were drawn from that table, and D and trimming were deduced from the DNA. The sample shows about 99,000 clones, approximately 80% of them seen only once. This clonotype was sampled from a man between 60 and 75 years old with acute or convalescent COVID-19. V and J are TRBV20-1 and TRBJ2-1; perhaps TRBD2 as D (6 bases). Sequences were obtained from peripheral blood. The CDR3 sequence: CSARGGRNEQFF. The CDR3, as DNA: TGCAGTGCTCGTGGGGGGAGGAATGAGCAGTTCTTC.